This passage covers 20 T cell receptor beta chains from one sample sequenced in a study of blood T cells in healthy people across ages. A second about 7 to 11 cycle PCR used barcoded and J-beta primers. MiXCR, applied by TCRdb to the 5' RACE reads, yields one record per CDR3 protein. The sample holds around 850,000 distinct CDR3 sequences, about 36% seen once. The sequenced sample was blood. Receptors originate from a man aged 18 to 29 in good health.

This clonotype has at least ten counts. The J gene is TRBJ2-4, the V gene TRBV20-1, with no clear D. Germline assignment: CDR1 DFQATT and CDR2 SNEGSKA (reference sequence). The CDR3 spans 11 residues. Trimming pared 5 bases from V and 7 bases from J, leaving 9 bases between. The CDR3 protein is CSAGIGNIQYF. The CDR3 DNA follows: TGCAGTGCTGGGATCGGGAACATTCAGTACTTC.

This clonotype was recorded at least ten times. The chain couples TRBV4-3 to TRBJ2-1; D is ambiguous. Germline V gene data show CDR1 as LGHNA and CDR2 as YSLEER. The CDR3 consists of 15 residues. V was cut by 1 base and J by 10 bases, with 17 bases left in between. The CDR3, as DNA: TGCGCCAGCAGCCAAGCATATTTCTCGGCCGGAGAGCAGTTCTTC. Protein product: CASSQAYFSAGEQFF.

This chain uses TRBV27 with TRBJ2-1; 8 bases map to TRBD1. CDR1 is MNHEY, CDR2 SMNVEV, per germline (reference sequence). After removal of 8 bases from V and 7 bases from J, the junction contained 13 bases not matched to a gene. This CDR3 spans 15 amino acids. DNA of the CDR3: TGTGCCAGCCTCCCACAGCAGGGGGCGGAGAATGAGCAGTTCTTC. Its protein is CASLPQQGAENEQFF.

The gene calls are TRBV7-9 and TRBJ1-4, with 8 bases aligning to TRBD1. The germline gives CDR1 SEHNR, CDR2 FQNEAQ (reference sequence). The CDR3 extends over 15 amino acids. The J segment lost 8 bases and the V segment lost 2 bases, leaving 7 bases of the junction unmatched. The CDR3 bases are TGTGCCAGCAGCTTACTTCAGGGGGCCAGGGAAAAACTGTTTTTT. Amino acid sequence: CASSLLQGAREKLFF.

The V call is TRBV6-6, the J call TRBJ1-5; tentative D call: TRBD1 (6 bases). The CDR3 has 15 amino acids. Germline CDR1 is MNHNY and CDR2 is SVGAGI (reference sequence). Trimming took off 5 bases at V and 5 bases at J, with 16 bases between the two ends. In nucleotides, the CDR3 is TGTGCCAGCAGTGGGAGGGGGGTCGGTTATCAGCCCCAGCATTTT. Translating it yields CASSGRGVGYQPQHF.

The chain recombines TRBV19 with TRBJ1-1; D gene uncertain. Trimming pared 6 bases from V and 8 bases from J, leaving 19 bases between. The CDR3 has 14 residues. The germline V gene has CDR1 LNHDA and CDR2 SQIVND (reference sequence). The CDR3 sequence: CASRVTVLPGEAFF. CDR3 in DNA: TGTGCCAGTAGAGTAACGGTACTACCCGGAGAAGCTTTCTTT.

This chain joins TRBV5-6 and TRBJ1-3; D remains unclear. The CDR3 contains 14 residues. Trimming left V 2 bases short and J 3 bases short, with 9 bases between. Germline V gene sequence: CDR1 SGHDT, CDR2 YYEEEE. The CDR3 is CASSLKGRGNTIYF. DNA for the CDR3: TGTGCCAGCAGCTTAAAGGGCCGTGGAAACACCATATATTTT.

The rearrangement uses TRBV9 and TRBJ2-7; D is unclear. Per germline, CDR1 SGDLS and CDR2 YYNGEE. The CDR3 is made up of 16 amino acids. Trimming shortened V by 0 bases and J by 0 bases, and 13 bases separated the two germline ends. CDR3 protein: CASSVGALGSSYEQYF. CDR3 sequence (DNA): TGTGCCAGCAGCGTAGGCGCCCTAGGTAGCTCCTACGAGCAGTACTTC.

V usage is TRBV7-8 and J usage is TRBJ2-1; 8 positions agree with TRBD1. This CDR3 contains 13 residues. J was trimmed by 9 bases and V by 4 bases; bases with no gene match: 5. Germline lookup yields CDR1 SGHVS and CDR2 FQNEAQ. The chain's CDR3 is CASSWTGNGEQFF. CDR3 in DNA: TGTGCCAGCAGCTGGACAGGGAATGGTGAGCAGTTCTTC.

This clonotype appeared a few times. V and J are TRBV20-1 and TRBJ2-5; maybe TRBD1 (6 bases). V lost 0 bases to trimming and J lost 2 bases, with 10 bases between them. Per germline, CDR1 DFQATT and CDR2 SNEGSKA (reference sequence). The CDR3 runs to 14 residues. In DNA, the CDR3 is TGCAGTGCTAGAGATTCGGACAGTCAAGAGACCCAGTACTTC. As protein: CSARDSDSQETQYF.

This clonotype was found a few times. This rearrangement joins TRBV28 to TRBJ1-1; maybe TRBD1 (6 bases). Trimming removed 7 bases from V and 1 base from J, with 16 bases in between. Germline CDR1 MDHEN, CDR2 SYDVKM. This CDR3 comprises 15 residues. The CDR3 here is CASTSPGQPNTEAFF. CDR3 DNA: TGTGCCAGCACCTCACCCGGACAGCCGAACACTGAAGCTTTCTTT.

The rearrangement links TRBV27 to TRBJ2-7, with 13 positions matching TRBD2. The germline gives CDR1 MNHEY, CDR2 SMNVEV (reference sequence). There are 13 residues in the CDR3. V gave up 6 bases and J gave up 6 bases; unmatched junction bases: 2. The CDR3 loop reads CASRGLAGSEQYF. The CDR3 nucleotides are TGTGCCAGCAGGGGACTAGCGGGGAGCGAGCAGTACTTC.

In this sample, this clonotype turned up once. This may come from a read error, since a much larger clone is one base off. The rearrangement joins TRBV12-3 or TRBV12-4 to TRBJ1-2, with a possible D match to TRBD1 (5 bases). The CDR3 totals 15 residues. As DNA, the CDR3 is TGTGCCAGCAGTTTCATCGGGGACTCTAACGATGGCTACACCTTC. This translates into CASSFIGDSNDGYTF.

As DNA, the CDR3 is TGTGCCAGCGGATATAATCAGCCCCAGCATTTT. Encoded protein: CASGYNQPQHF. This chain links TRBV6-2 or TRBV6-3 with TRBJ1-5; no clear D gene. CDR1 is MNHEY, CDR2 SVGEGT, per germline. The length of the CDR3 is 11 residues. V gave up 8 bases and J gave up 4 bases, with 6 bases separating them.

This clonotype has a count of ten or more. V is TRBV29-1 and J is TRBJ1-2, with 7 bases matching TRBD1. V was clipped by 4 bases and J by 2 bases; unmatched bases: 7. The germline gives CDR1 SQVTM, CDR2 ANQGSEA. This CDR3 is built from 14 residues. The CDR3 nucleotides are TGCAGCGTTGGACAGGGCAGAACGAACTATGGCTACACCTTC. Encoded protein: CSVGQGRTNYGYTF.

This clonotype has more than one count but fewer than ten. The V gene is TRBV6-2 or TRBV6-3, the J gene TRBJ2-1; D tentatively fits TRBD1 or TRBD2 (6 bases each). The CDR3 is 14 amino acids. V was shortened by 7 bases and J by 4 bases, with 14 bases between the two germline ends. Germline CDR1 is MNHEY and CDR2 is SVGEGT. The CDR3 nucleotides are TGTGCCAGCACCTCCAGGGGACTTTACAATGAGCAGTTCTTC. Protein: CASTSRGLYNEQFF.

This chain connects TRBV19 to TRBJ2-1, with D possibly TRBD2 on 5 matching bases. Per germline, CDR1 LNHDA and CDR2 SQIVND (reference sequence). The CDR3 is made up of 14 amino acids. Trimming took 3 bases from V and 5 from J, leaving 11 bases between them. This chain's CDR3 is CASSIERDHNEQFF. CDR3 in DNA: TGTGCCAGTAGTATTGAGAGGGATCACAATGAGCAGTTCTTC. The full variable domain, completed using reference TRBV19 and TRBJ2-1, is DGGITQSPKYLFRKEGQNVTLSCEQNLNHDAMYWYRQDPGQGLRLIYYSQIVNDFQKGDIAEGYSVSREKKESFPLTVTSAQKNPTAFYLCASSIERDHNEQFFGPGTRLTVL.

V usage is TRBV12-3 or TRBV12-4 and J usage is TRBJ1-2; possible D gene TRBD1, 5 bases. V dropped 6 bases and J dropped 4 bases, with 15 bases sitting between them. This CDR3 contains 14 residues. The CDR3 here is CASRGRAAFYGYTF. The DNA of the CDR3 is TGTGCCAGCAGGGGGCGGGCCGCCTTCTATGGCTACACCTTC.

This clonotype has only a few counts. This chain joins TRBV7-8 and TRBJ2-7; 9 nucleotides agree with TRBD1. Germline CDR1 reads SGHVS; CDR2 reads FQNEAQ. There are 15 residues in the CDR3. V was clipped by 8 bases and J by 0 bases; unmatched bases: 8. The CDR3 loop reads CASGFGTGPSYEQYF. CDR3 bases: TGTGCCAGCGGATTTGGGACAGGGCCCTCCTACGAGCAGTACTTC.

This clonotype was picked up many times. The chain uses TRBV7-2 and TRBJ1-2, with D perhaps matching TRBD1 (6 bases). The CDR3 is 13 residues long. V was shortened by 5 bases and J by 2 bases, with 9 bases between the two germline ends. Germline lookup yields CDR1 SGHTA and CDR2 FQGNSA. The CDR3, as DNA: TGTGCCAGCAGCACTACAGGGAACTATGGCTACACCTTC. Residues: CASSTTGNYGYTF.